The rows below give T cell receptor beta chains drawn from one sample of a study of blood T cell repertoires in COVID-19. Repertoires were generated with immunoSEQ multiplex PCR, while TCRdb's copy carries only in-frame clones and drops some. Here the sample spans about 61,000 clones, around 82% being singletons. Sequencing was carried out using peripheral blood. The receptors here all came from a man older than 75 with active or convalescent COVID-19. Each CDR3 is given with its conserved first and last residue. A D gene is named only where the DNA matches it firmly. Clone size is given for some rows only: seen once, a few or many times, or a class if the clone is expanded.

V,D,J,size,DNA,CDR3
TRBV7-6,TRBD2,TRBJ2-3,.,TGTGCCAGCAGCCGAGCGGGAGGGCCGGTAACAGATACGCAGTATTTT,CASSRAGGPVTDTQYF
TRBV18,.,TRBJ2-1,.,TGTGCCAGCTCAATAATCCCGCAGGGGTCGGGGGAGCAGTTCTTC,CASSIIPQGSGEQFF
TRBV19,TRBD2,TRBJ2-2,.,TGTGCCAGCCGTCCCCCAATAGCGGGGGGAATTCGTGGGGAGCTGTTTTTT,CASRPPIAGGIRGELFF
TRBV5-1,TRBD1,TRBJ2-6,.,TGCGCCAGCAGCCCCTTAGGGGGCACTGGGGCCAACGTCCTGACTTTC,CASSPLGGTGANVLTF
TRBV9,.,TRBJ2-3,.,TGTGCCAGCAGCACTCAGGCCGCAGTCACAGATACGCAGTATTTT,CASSTQAAVTDTQYF
TRBV2,.,TRBJ1-5,.,TGTGCCAGCAGTGACTGGGCAAGTCAGCCCCAGCATTTT,CASSDWASQPQHF
TRBV30,.,TRBJ2-7,few,TGTGCCTGGAGTAACCCGAGCGACCTATCCTACGAGCAGTACTTC,CAWSNPSDLSYEQYF
TRBV3-1/TRBV3-2,.,TRBJ1-6,.,TGTGCCAGCAGGGCCTCAGGGAGGGCCAATTCACCCCTCCACTTT,CASRASGRANSPLHF
TRBV19,.,TRBJ1-2,few,TGTGCCAGTAGTATGGCTAGGCAGGGAAAACGAGGCTACACCTTC,CASSMARQGKRGYTF
TRBV5-1,TRBD2,TRBJ2-3,.,TGCGCCAGCAGCTCGAGCGGGGTTAGCACAGATACGCAGTATTTT,CASSSSGVSTDTQYF
TRBV5-1,.,TRBJ2-7,.,TGCGCCAGCAGCTTAACTGGGGGGTACGAGCAGTACTTC,CASSLTGGYEQYF
TRBV11-2,TRBD2,TRBJ2-1,.,TGTGCCAGCAGCTTAGCTTCGGGCGGGGGAGGTGAGCAGTTCTTC,CASSLASGGGGEQFF
TRBV19,.,TRBJ2-5,.,TGTGCCAGTAGTCCAGGGGAGACCCAGTACTTC,CASSPGETQYF
TRBV6-5,.,TRBJ2-3,.,TGTGCCAGCAGTCGGACACTTCGGAGCACAGATACGCAGTATTTT,CASSRTLRSTDTQYF
TRBV14,TRBD2,TRBJ2-7,.,TGTGCCAGCAGCCAAATTAGGAAGCGGGAGTATACCTACGAGCAGTACTTC,CASSQIRKREYTYEQYF
TRBV7-2,TRBD1,TRBJ1-4,once,TGTGCCAGCAGGCAGGGGGTCTATGAAAAACTGTTTTTT,CASRQGVYEKLFF
TRBV6-6,TRBD1,TRBJ2-7,.,TGTGCCAGCAATGCACAGGGGGCCTACTACGAGCAGTACTTC,CASNAQGAYYEQYF
TRBV29-1,TRBD1,TRBJ1-2,.,TGCAGCGGGTGGACAGGGCAGGGCTATGGCTACACCTTC,CSGWTGQGYGYTF
TRBV7-9,TRBD1,TRBJ1-1,.,TGTGCCAGCAGCTTAGCCGACAGGGTTTGGACTGAAGCTTTCTTT,CASSLADRVWTEAFF
TRBV9,TRBD1,TRBJ2-1,.,TGTGCCAGCAGCGTAGAGGTCGGGACAGTGAGCAATGAGCAGTTCTTC,CASSVEVGTVSNEQFF
TRBV5-4,TRBD1,TRBJ1-2,.,TGTGCCAGCAGCCCGCCGGACAGGGGGATCGGCTACACCTTC,CASSPPDRGIGYTF
TRBV9,.,TRBJ1-3,.,TGTGCCAGCAGCGTAGGCGACTCTGGAAACACCATATATTTT,CASSVGDSGNTIYF
TRBV5-1,.,TRBJ1-1,few,TGCGCCAGCAGCTTGGATGGGGGCATGAACACTGAAGCTTTCTTT,CASSLDGGMNTEAFF
TRBV19,.,TRBJ1-5,.,TGTGCCAGTAGTAGGGGGGGAAATAGCAATCAGCCCCAGCATTTT,CASSRGGNSNQPQHF
TRBV15,TRBD2,TRBJ2-1,once,TGTGCCACCAGCATACTTAGCGGGAACTTCTACAATGAGCAGTTCTTC,CATSILSGNFYNEQFF
TRBV6-5,.,TRBJ2-7,.,TGTGCCAGCAGGACTAGGACAGGACTCTCCTACGAGCAGTACTTC,CASRTRTGLSYEQYF
TRBV19,.,TRBJ2-2,.,TGTGCCAGTAGTAAGATGACAACCTACACCGGGGAGCTGTTTTTT,CASSKMTTYTGELFF
TRBV28,TRBD1,TRBJ1-5,.,TGTGCCAGCTTAGGCGCTTCCGGGACAGGGCCCAATCAGCCCCAGCATTTT,CASLGASGTGPNQPQHF
TRBV6-1,TRBD1,TRBJ1-1,once,TGTGCCAGCAGTGAAAAGAGGGGGCCGGGAGCTTTCTTT,CASSEKRGPGAFF
TRBV7-3,.,TRBJ2-3,few,TGTGCCAGCAGCTTACCAGGGGTTGCAGATACGCAGTATTTT,CASSLPGVADTQYF
TRBV19,TRBD2,TRBJ2-1,.,TGTGCCAGTAGTGGAGCGGGAGGATCCTTTGAGCAGTTCTTC,CASSGAGGSFEQFF
TRBV19,.,TRBJ1-4,.,TGTGCCAGTAGTATAGATTCCAGGGGCGAAAAACTGTTTTTT,CASSIDSRGEKLFF
TRBV10-3,.,TRBJ1-2,.,TGTGCCATCAGTGATTCGAGGCCGGCGGCCGGAGGGACTAACTATGGCTACACCTTC,CAISDSRPAAGGTNYGYTF
TRBV19,TRBD2,TRBJ2-1,.,TGTGCCAGTAGTATAGAAGGGAGCGGGGTACTGACCTACAATGAGCAGTTCTTC,CASSIEGSGVLTYNEQFF
TRBV12-5,TRBD2,TRBJ2-1,.,TGTGCTAGTGGTTCATTAGCGGGAGGCCCTGGCGTTAGCTCCTACAATGAGCAGTTCTTC,CASGSLAGGPGVSSYNEQFF
TRBV6-2/TRBV6-3,TRBD2,TRBJ2-7,few,TGTGCCAGCAGTTACTCGGGACTATGGGAGCAGTACTTC,CASSYSGLWEQYF
TRBV5-5,.,TRBJ2-3,.,TGTGCCAGCAGCTTGGTTAGCAGGGCCTTTTCCACAGATACGCAGTATTTT,CASSLVSRAFSTDTQYF
TRBV11-3,.,TRBJ2-7,.,TGTGCCAGCAGCTTAGGGCCAGGCGAGAACTACGAGCAGTACTTC,CASSLGPGENYEQYF
TRBV7-3,.,TRBJ2-1,.,TGTGCCAGCAGCTTAGGACAGAGCCACAATGAGCAGTTCTTC,CASSLGQSHNEQFF
TRBV3-1/TRBV3-2,TRBD2,TRBJ2-7,few,TGTGCCAGCAGCCAGGGAGCGGGAGTTTTCGACGAGCAGTACTTC,CASSQGAGVFDEQYF
TRBV19,TRBD2,TRBJ2-2,.,TGTGCCAGTAGTATTGTAGCGGGGGGTACCGGGGAGCTGTTTTTT,CASSIVAGGTGELFF
TRBV5-1,.,TRBJ1-3,few,TGCGCCAGCCGCGAAGACTCTGGAAACACCATATATTTT,CASREDSGNTIYF
TRBV5-1,TRBD1,TRBJ1-2,few,TGCGCCAGCACCGAAGGGACAGGTTCCCCATATGGCTACACCTTC,CASTEGTGSPYGYTF
TRBV28,.,TRBJ2-7,.,TGTGCCACCCTCCCCCCCGGGACAAAGTCCTACGAGCAGTACTTC,CATLPPGTKSYEQYF
TRBV20-1,TRBD1,TRBJ1-2,once,TGCAGTGCTAGTACGGGACAGAATGGCTACACCTTC,CSASTGQNGYTF
TRBV4-3,TRBD1,TRBJ2-2,.,TGCGCCAGCAGCCAAGACGGACAGGGTTGGAACACCGGGGAGCTGTTTTTT,CASSQDGQGWNTGELFF